These 26 T cell receptor beta chains originate from one sample sequenced in a study of blood T cell repertoires in COVID-19. Profiling relied on immunoSEQ multiplex PCR, and the TCRdb table lists in-frame clones only, not all of them. Altogether about 300,000 clones are present, approximately 86% being singletons, with the ten largest covering approximately 2.6%. Sequenced input: PBMCs or T cells enriched from blood (not recorded which). These receptor sequences come from a woman between 18 and 29 years old who had recovered from COVID-19.

This clone turned up a few times. The chain links TRBV2 to TRBJ1-1; D might be TRBD1 (5 bases). V lost 7 bases, J lost 2 bases, and 14 bases lay in between. The CDR3 loop spans 14 amino acids. Germline assignment: CDR1 SNHLY and CDR2 FYNNEI. CDR3 sequence reads: CASNAAGVNTEAFF. For the CDR3, the DNA is TGTGCCAGCAACGCAGCGGGGGTCAACACTGAAGCTTTCTTT.

The CDR3 DNA is TGTGCCAGCAGCTCGGGACAATCCTACGAGCAGTACTTC. Its protein is CASSSGQSYEQYF. The chain recombines TRBV7-2 with TRBJ2-7; a weak D match, TRBD1 (6 bases). CDR3 length equals 13 residues. V dropped 4 bases and J dropped 1 base, with 8 bases sitting between them. Germline V lookup: CDR1 SGHTA, CDR2 FQGNSA.

The chain has TRBV30 and TRBJ2-7, with TRBD2 matching 12 bases. J gave up 6 bases and V 5 bases, and 5 bases lay outside the gene matches. The germline CDR1 and CDR2 sequences are GTSNPN and SVGIG (reference sequence). This CDR3 is built from 13 residues. CDR3 bases: TGTGCCTGGTCGACTAGCGGGAGTGGCGAGCAGTACTTC. Its translation is CAWSTSGSGEQYF. The variable domain in full, with the rest retrieved from reference TRBV30 and TRBJ2-7, is SQTIHQWPATLVQPVGSPLSLECTVEGTSNPNLYWYRQAAGRGLQLLFYSVGIGQISSEVPQNLSASRPQDRQFILSSKKLLLSDSGFYLCAWSTSGSGEQYFGPGTRLTVT.

V usage is TRBV10-1 and J usage is TRBJ2-7; D is perhaps TRBD1 (7 bases). Germline V gene sequence: CDR1 WNHNN, CDR2 SYGVQD (reference sequence). The V and J ends lost 0 bases and 3 bases respectively, with 9 bases between them. This CDR3 is built from 14 residues. For the CDR3, the DNA is TGCGCCAGCAGTGAGTCGCAGGGGGGCTACGAGCAGTACTTC. Translated: CASSESQGGYEQYF.

The CDR3 bases are TGTGCCAGTAACACAGGGGGCTCTGGAAACACCATATATTTT. It yields the protein CASNTGGSGNTIYF. The chain is built from TRBV19 and TRBJ1-3; TRBD1 matches 8 bases. CDR3 length: 14 amino acids. The V and J ends lost 7 bases and 0 bases, in that order; junction bases with no gene match: 2. The germline V gene encodes CDR1 LNHDA and CDR2 SQIVND (reference sequence).

V usage is TRBV11-3 and J usage is TRBJ1-3; D is ambiguous. Germline lookup yields CDR1 SGHNT and CDR2 YENEEA. The CDR3 is 16 amino acids. Trimming left V 2 bases short and J 4 bases short, with 15 bases between. The CDR3: CASSLNGVAPGNTIYF. The CDR3 coding sequence is TGTGCCAGCAGCTTAAACGGGGTGGCCCCCGGAAACACCATATATTTT.

The V and J genes are TRBV15 and TRBJ2-1, with no clear D. The CDR3 length is 11 residues. V was pared by 4 bases and J by 10 bases, with 8 bases between. Germline CDR1 is LNHNV and CDR2 is YYDKDF (reference sequence). The CDR3 is CATSKAIEQFF. CDR3 sequence (DNA): TGTGCCACCAGCAAAGCGATCGAGCAGTTCTTC.

The chain joins TRBV30 to TRBJ2-1; 9 bases are shared with TRBD2. J gave up 0 bases and V 3 bases, and 12 bases lay outside the gene matches. Looked up from germline, CDR1 is GTSNPN and CDR2 is SVGIG (reference sequence). This CDR3 is 18 amino acids long. The CDR3: CAWRELAGAKVSYNEQFF. DNA for the CDR3: TGTGCCTGGAGGGAACTAGCGGGCGCAAAGGTCTCCTACAATGAGCAGTTCTTC.

A few counts support this clone. The chain has TRBV9 and TRBJ1-6, with 9 bases aligning to TRBD1. With 4 bases clipped from V and 9 bases from J, the junction kept 8 bases outside the gene matches. Germline assignment: CDR1 SGDLS and CDR2 YYNGEE. This CDR3 spans 15 amino acids. The CDR3 nucleotides read TGTGCCAGCAGCACCGGACAGGGGCAGACTTCACCCCTCCACTTT. It codes for CASSTGQGQTSPLHF.

This rearrangement joins TRBV9 to TRBJ2-7, with D possibly matching TRBD1 (6 bases). The V end lost 0 bases, the J end lost 2 bases, and 12 bases lay between the germline ends. Per the germline V gene, CDR1 is SGDLS and CDR2 is YYNGEE. The CDR3 spans 15 residues. The CDR3 here is CASSVGQGRTYEQYF. The CDR3 nucleotides read TGTGCCAGCAGCGTAGGGCAGGGGAGAACCTACGAGCAGTACTTC.

V gene TRBV24-1 combines with J gene TRBJ1-1, with D perhaps matching TRBD1 (5 bases). The CDR3 has 11 residues. V lost 9 bases and J lost 6, with 10 bases in between. Germline CDR1 is KGHDR and CDR2 is SFDVKD. The CDR3 spells CATRQGPEAFF. The CDR3, as DNA: TGTGCCACCCGGCAGGGTCCTGAAGCTTTCTTT.

The chain recombines TRBV5-5 with TRBJ2-1; D is ambiguous. The CDR3 sequence is 11 residues long. The germline V gene has CDR1 SGHKS and CDR2 YYEKEE (reference sequence). Trimming left V 5 bases short and J 8 bases short, with 8 bases between. The CDR3 is CASRVRDEQFF. Written as DNA, the CDR3 is TGTGCCAGCAGGGTACGGGATGAGCAGTTCTTC.

This clone has only one observation. V gene TRBV7-9 combines with J gene TRBJ2-4; TRBD2 matches at 8 bases. With 5 bases clipped from V and 3 bases from J, the junction kept 9 bases outside the gene matches. Germline values: CDR1 SEHNR, CDR2 FQNEAQ (reference sequence). The CDR3 is 16 residues long. The CDR3 here is CASSTAGGAGKNIQYF. DNA for the CDR3: TGTGCCAGCAGCACTGCCGGGGGGGCAGGCAAAAACATTCAGTACTTC.

Only one count was recorded for this clone. The chain combines TRBV19 with TRBJ1-1; 8 positions agree with TRBD1. The CDR3 sequence is 14 residues long. In germline, CDR1 is LNHDA, CDR2 SQIVND (reference sequence). Losses at the gene ends were 4 bases for V and 5 bases for J; bases not matched to a gene: 6. This CDR3 reads CASSNQGAKTEAFF. The CDR3 DNA reads TGTGCCAGTAGTAATCAGGGGGCGAAGACTGAAGCTTTCTTT. Looking up the rest from reference TRBV19 and TRBJ1-1 gives the full variable domain: DGGITQSPKYLFRKEGQNVTLSCEQNLNHDAMYWYRQDPGQGLRLIYYSQIVNDFQKGDIAEGYSVSREKKESFPLTVTSAQKNPTAFYLCASSNQGAKTEAFFGQGTRLTVV.

V and J are TRBV13 and TRBJ2-1; 7 nucleotides line up with TRBD1. Germline loops: CDR1 PRHDT, CDR2 FYEKMQ (reference sequence). This CDR3 spans 17 amino acids. Germline trimming cut 3 bases from V and 8 bases from J; bases unmatched to any gene: 16. The CDR3 nucleotides are TGTGCCAGCAGCTTTGGGGACAGAATATTAGGTGTCTATGAGCAGTTCTTC. Its translation: CASSFGDRILGVYEQFF.

The chain uses TRBV6-5 and TRBJ1-2; weak D call: TRBD1 (6 bases). There are 15 residues in the CDR3. Looked up from germline, CDR1 is MNHEY and CDR2 is SVGAGI. V was shortened by 7 bases and J by 6 bases, with 21 bases between the two germline ends. The CDR3 DNA follows: TGTGCCAGCAATAAGGAACAGGGCGCGGGTCATGGCTACACCTTC. It translates to CASNKEQGAGHGYTF.

V usage is TRBV4-1 and J usage is TRBJ1-5, with D possibly being TRBD1 (6 bases). The V end was cut by 2 bases, the J end by 0 bases, with 11 bases between. The CDR3 length is 16 residues. Looked up from germline, CDR1 is MGHRA and CDR2 is YSYEKL. In DNA, the CDR3 is TGCGCCAGCAGCCAAAACAGGGATTATAGCAATCAGCCCCAGCATTTT. It codes for CASSQNRDYSNQPQHF.

The genes are TRBV12-5 and TRBJ1-6; the D gene is possibly TRBD1 (5 bases). In germline, CDR1 is LGHNT, CDR2 FRNRAP. The V end was cut by 1 base, the J end by 4 bases, with 5 bases between. The CDR3 is 14 residues long. Here the CDR3 reads CASGLGQYNSPLHF. CDR3 in DNA: TGTGCTAGTGGTTTGGGACAGTATAATTCACCCCTCCACTTT.

The chain has TRBV10-3 and TRBJ2-7, with D possibly being TRBD2 (5 bases). Trimming took off 0 bases at V and 0 bases at J, with 21 bases between the two ends. CDR3 length: 19 amino acids. Germline CDR1 and CDR2: ENHRY and SYGVKD. CDR3 coding DNA: TGTGCCATCAGTGAGTCCTATCGGCGGGTTGGGCAGCCCTCCTACGAGCAGTACTTC. This encodes CAISESYRRVGQPSYEQYF.

This clone was counted a few times. The J gene is TRBJ1-6, the V gene TRBV10-3; D not certain. Deletions cut 2 bases from V and 11 bases from J, with 19 bases between. CDR3 size: 16 residues. Germline V gene lookup returns CDR1 ENHRY and CDR2 SYGVKD. The CDR3 here is CAISEGVGASGPPLHF. CDR3 in DNA: TGTGCCATCAGTGAGGGGGTGGGAGCATCGGGTCCACCCCTCCACTTT.

The chain joins TRBV14 to TRBJ2-5, with 10 bases identical to TRBD1. Germline V CDR1 and CDR2: SGHDN, FVKESK. J lost 5 bases, V lost 2 bases, and 11 bases had no gene match. CDR3 length equals 17 residues. This CDR3 is CASSQPKTGGYGETQYF. DNA of the CDR3: TGTGCCAGCAGCCAACCTAAGACAGGGGGCTACGGGGAGACCCAGTACTTC.

This clone came up once. V usage is TRBV30 and J usage is TRBJ1-5; D ambiguous. The CDR3 runs 14 residues. V was trimmed by 0 bases and J by 0 bases, leaving 6 bases between them. The germline CDR1 and CDR2 sequences are GTSNPN and SVGIG (reference sequence). In DNA, the CDR3 is TGTGCCTGGAGTGTAATCAGTAGCAATCAGCCCCAGCATTTT. It translates to CAWSVISSNQPQHF.

This clone was counted a single time. The chain combines TRBV7-8 with TRBJ2-7; maybe TRBD1 (6 bases). The CDR3 is 14 residues long. Germline lookup yields CDR1 SGHVS and CDR2 FQNEAQ. The V and J ends lost 5 bases and 5 bases respectively, with 16 bases between them. CDR3 sequence (DNA): TGTGCCAGCAGCCTAATGACAGGTAGCCACGAGCAGTACTTC. Residues: CASSLMTGSHEQYF.

The chain recombines TRBV28 with TRBJ1-6; 10 nucleotides match TRBD1. Germline V gene data show CDR1 as MDHEN and CDR2 as SYDVKM. This CDR3 spans 14 amino acids. The junction had 4 bases not matched to a gene; V was cut back by 4 bases and J by 10 bases. The DNA of the CDR3 is TGTGCCAGCAGTTCCGGGACAGGGGACTCACCCCTCCACTTT. Translation gives CASSSGTGDSPLHF.

The rearrangement links TRBV5-1 to TRBJ2-2, with 12 bases fitting TRBD2. The ends lost 5 bases at V and 3 bases at J; junction bases unmatched: 2. The CDR3 is 15 amino acids. Germline CDR1 and CDR2: SGHRS and YFSETQ. The CDR3 DNA reads as TGCGCCAGCAGTTGGACTAGCGGGGACACCGGGGAGCTGTTTTTT. It is translated as CASSWTSGDTGELFF.

CDR3 in DNA: TGTGCCAGCAGTGACGACAGGGGTGGCCGAAACACCATATATTTT. It encodes CASSDDRGGRNTIYF. The chain carries TRBV2 and TRBJ1-3, with 8 nucleotides matching TRBD1. Germline lookup yields CDR1 SNHLY and CDR2 FYNNEI. J lost 5 bases, V lost 3 bases, and 6 bases had no gene match. The length of the CDR3 is 15 residues. Full variable domain (remainder filled in from reference TRBV2 and TRBJ1-3): EPEVTQTPSHQVTQMGQEVILRCVPISNHLYFYWYRQILGQKVEFLVSFYNNEISEKSEIFDDQFSVERPDGSNFTLKIRSTKLEDSAMYFCASSDDRGGRNTIYFGEGSWLTVV.